A selection of T cell receptor beta chains follows, all from one sample in a study of shared clonotypes between healthy human individuals. Sequencing used immunoSEQ multiplex PCR; TCRdb keeps in-frame clones, though not all of them. The sample carries 520,000 or so clones, 79% recorded once. Input material: PBMCs. Receptor source: a middle-aged woman in good health. Some clones in this sample may be carry-over from other donors' samples. CDR3s include the opening cysteine and the closing phenylalanine or tryptophan. Fields, in order: J gene, CDR3 length, V gene, clone size, D gene, CDR3 protein, CDR3 DNA. The D gene is left open where the match is weak. Clone size is given for some rows only: seen once, a few or many times, or a class if the clone is expanded.

TRBJ2-2,16,TRBV5-5,NA,TRBD1,CASSPGDRGSAGELFF,TGTGCCAGCAGCCCCGGGGACAGGGGTTCGGCCGGGGAGCTGTTTTTT
TRBJ2-1,17,TRBV19,once,NA,CASSIGSPQSSYNEQFF,TGTGCCAGTAGTATAGGCAGCCCACAAAGCTCCTACAATGAGCAGTTCTTC
TRBJ2-7,15,TRBV6-5,NA,NA,CASSYSGYYSYEQYF,TGTGCCAGCAGTTACTCGGGGTACTACTCCTACGAGCAGTACTTC
TRBJ2-3,16,TRBV6-4,NA,TRBD2,CASSEDLASGTDTQYF,TGTGCCAGCAGTGAGGATTTGGCTAGCGGAACAGATACGCAGTATTTT
TRBJ2-5,16,TRBV5-1,NA,TRBD2,CASSLGTSGIVETQYF,TGCGCCAGCAGCTTGGGGACTAGCGGGATAGTAGAGACCCAGTACTTC
TRBJ1-4,14,TRBV30,NA,NA,CAYTHSTTNEKLFF,TGTGCCTACACGCACAGTACAACTAATGAAAAACTGTTTTTT
TRBJ1-4,13,TRBV30,NA,TRBD1,CAWSRDRGEKLFF,TGTGCCTGGTCACGGGACAGGGGGGAAAAACTGTTTTTT
TRBJ2-2,17,TRBV4-2,NA,TRBD2,CASSQAREGPNTGELFF,TGTGCCAGCAGCCAAGCGCGGGAGGGCCCGAACACCGGGGAGCTGTTTTTT
TRBJ2-1,15,TRBV7-9,NA,TRBD2,CASSWGGSSYNEQFF,TGTGCCAGCAGCTGGGGGGGAAGCTCCTACAATGAGCAGTTCTTC
TRBJ2-7,16,TRBV27,NA,NA,CASSSRRQSYSYEQYF,TGTGCCAGCAGTTCCCGCCGACAGTCCTACTCCTACGAGCAGTACTTC
TRBJ1-2,16,TRBV4-2,NA,TRBD1,CASSPTGTGGSYGYTF,TGTGCCAGCAGCCCAACCGGGACAGGGGGCAGCTATGGCTACACCTTC
TRBJ2-7,14,TRBV18,NA,NA,CASSPAGSVYEQYF,TGTGCCAGCTCACCGGCGGGGTCGGTCTACGAGCAGTACTTC
TRBJ2-7,13,TRBV5-1,few,TRBD2,CASSTLAGHEQYF,TGCGCCAGCAGTACTCTAGCGGGCCACGAGCAGTACTTC
TRBJ1-5,16,TRBV5-6,NA,NA,CASSSTRSGPKSPQHF,TGTGCCAGCAGCTCAACGCGGTCCGGGCCCAAGTCGCCCCAGCATTTT
TRBJ2-1,15,TRBV5-4,NA,NA,CASSGASGGYNEQFF,TGTGCCAGCAGCGGGGCCTCCGGTGGTTACAATGAGCAGTTCTTC
TRBJ2-1,15,TRBV11-2,NA,NA,CASSFQPGLSNEQFF,TGTGCCAGCAGCTTTCAACCGGGACTGTCCAATGAGCAGTTCTTC
TRBJ1-2,14,TRBV2,many,TRBD1,CASSNRGAFYGYTF,TGTGCCAGCAGCAACAGGGGTGCGTTCTATGGCTACACCTTC
TRBJ2-1,16,TRBV28,NA,TRBD2,CASSPPGLAGGNEQFF,TGTGCCAGCAGTCCCCCGGGACTAGCGGGGGGCAATGAGCAGTTCTTC
TRBJ2-1,15,TRBV9,NA,TRBD2,CASSPTSGAYNEQFF,TGTGCCAGCAGCCCGACTAGCGGAGCCTACAATGAGCAGTTCTTC
TRBJ2-7,14,TRBV27,NA,TRBD2,CASSDGTSKDEQYF,TGTGCCAGCAGCGACGGGACTAGCAAGGACGAGCAGTACTTC
TRBJ1-2,12,TRBV5-5,NA,NA,CASSLNNYGYTF,TGTGCCAGCAGCTTAAACAACTATGGCTACACCTTC
TRBJ1-1,14,TRBV5-5,few,TRBD1,CASSGGQLNTEAFF,TGTGCCAGCAGCGGGGGACAGCTGAACACTGAAGCTTTCTTT
TRBJ2-3,14,TRBV15,few,NA,CATSRGGYRVTQYF,TGTGCCACCAGCAGAGGAGGGTATCGGGTTACGCAGTATTTT
TRBJ2-1,14,TRBV29-1,NA,NA,CSVTGHPTYNEQFF,TGCAGCGTCACGGGACACCCTACCTACAATGAGCAGTTCTTC
TRBJ1-1,11,TRBV28,NA,NA,CASSPATEAFF,TGTGCCAGCAGTCCGGCGACTGAAGCTTTCTTT
TRBJ2-3,14,TRBV11-1,once,TRBD2,CASSFGGSPDTQYF,TGTGCCAGCAGCTTCGGCGGGAGCCCAGATACGCAGTATTTT
TRBJ1-3,15,TRBV29-1,NA,NA,CSVDTGPHSGNTIYF,TGCAGCGTGGACACAGGGCCCCACTCTGGAAACACCATATATTTT
TRBJ2-5,13,TRBV5-1,few,NA,CASSLVGVETQYF,TGCGCCAGCAGCTTAGTGGGAGTGGAGACCCAGTACTTC
TRBJ1-5,12,TRBV7-9,many,NA,CASSRQDQPQHF,TGTGCCAGCAGCCGCCAGGATCAGCCCCAGCATTTT
TRBJ2-2,15,TRBV27,once,TRBD1,CASSRTGGNTGELFF,TGTGCCAGCAGTCGGACAGGGGGCAACACCGGGGAGCTGTTTTTT
TRBJ2-2,16,TRBV7-6,NA,TRBD2,CASSFGLAGNTGELFF,TGTGCCAGCAGCTTCGGGCTAGCGGGGAACACCGGGGAGCTGTTTTTT
TRBJ2-7,14,TRBV11-3,NA,NA,CASSLVSGSDEQYF,TGTGCCAGCAGCCTCGTGTCGGGGTCGGACGAGCAGTACTTC
TRBJ2-7,14,TRBV18,NA,NA,CASSHMDGSYEQYF,TGTGCCAGCTCACACATGGACGGATCCTACGAGCAGTACTTC
TRBJ2-5,17,TRBV21-1,once,NA,CASSHPSDREGLETQYF,TGTGCCAGCAGCCACCCTTCTGACCGGGAGGGCCTCGAGACCCAGTACTTC
TRBJ1-2,15,TRBV7-3,once,NA,CASSPDGVLDYGYTF,TGTGCCAGCAGCCCGGACGGGGTGTTGGACTATGGCTACACCTTC
TRBJ2-1,15,TRBV10-2,NA,NA,CASRPRAGPDNEQFF,TGCGCCAGCAGACCCCGGGCAGGGCCTGACAATGAGCAGTTCTTC
TRBJ2-5,15,TRBV19,NA,TRBD1,CASSNDRGRRETQYF,TGTGCCAGTAGTAATGACAGGGGGCGTCGAGAGACCCAGTACTTC
TRBJ2-6,15,TRBV5-1,NA,NA,CASSSSWSGANVLTF,TGCGCCAGCAGCTCCTCATGGTCTGGGGCCAACGTCCTGACTTTC
TRBJ1-1,15,TRBV5-1,NA,NA,CASSPTAFMNTEAFF,TGCGCCAGCAGCCCCACAGCCTTCATGAACACTGAAGCTTTCTTT
TRBJ1-4,15,TRBV7-2,NA,NA,CASSPAAGLNEKLFF,TGTGCCAGCAGCCCTGCGGCAGGTTTGAATGAAAAACTGTTTTTT
TRBJ2-1,17,TRBV7-9,NA,TRBD2,CASSYVAGSGGYNEQFF,TGTGCCAGCAGTTATGTCGCGGGTAGCGGGGGATACAATGAGCAGTTCTTC
TRBJ1-1,15,TRBV5-1,NA,NA,CASSLVVGQNTEAFF,TGCGCCAGCAGCTTGGTTGTCGGACAGAACACTGAAGCTTTCTTT
TRBJ2-7,17,TRBV9,NA,TRBD2,CASSGDGTSGRAYEQYF,TGTGCCAGCAGCGGCGACGGGACTAGCGGGAGGGCCTACGAGCAGTACTTC
TRBJ1-1,13,TRBV18,few,NA,CASSPPHRTEAFF,TGTGCCAGCTCACCACCCCACAGGACTGAAGCTTTCTTT
TRBJ2-2,17,TRBV27,NA,TRBD2,CASTAGLAGGRTGELFF,TGTGCCAGCACCGCTGGACTAGCGGGAGGTCGGACCGGGGAGCTGTTTTTT
TRBJ2-5,15,TRBV7-2,few,NA,CASSLVWAFQETQYF,TGTGCCAGCAGCTTAGTTTGGGCCTTCCAAGAGACCCAGTACTTC
TRBJ2-1,13,TRBV28,NA,TRBD1,CATTDRDRGEQFF,TGTGCCACCACCGACCGGGACAGGGGTGAGCAGTTCTTC
TRBJ2-5,14,TRBV5-4,NA,TRBD2,CASSFRGGGETQYF,TGTGCCAGCAGCTTTCGTGGGGGAGGGGAGACCCAGTACTTC
TRBJ1-6,14,TRBV30,NA,NA,CAWSVGSYNSPLHF,TGTGCCTGGAGTGTAGGTTCCTATAATTCACCCCTCCACTTT
TRBJ1-4,18,TRBV4-3,NA,NA,CASSQAQGGLATNEKLFF,TGCGCCAGCAGCCAAGCCCAGGGAGGACTTGCAACTAATGAAAAACTGTTTTTT
TRBJ2-1,16,TRBV5-1,NA,NA,CASSLEGRLSYNEQFF,TGCGCCAGCAGCTTGGAAGGTAGATTGTCCTACAATGAGCAGTTCTTC
TRBJ2-1,13,TRBV2,NA,NA,CASTRDSYNEQFF,TGTGCCAGCACACGGGACTCCTACAATGAGCAGTTCTTC
TRBJ2-5,15,TRBV5-6,once,NA,CASTVRRTSYVEQYF,TGTGCCAGCACCGTGAGGCGGACCTCCTACGTAGAGCAGTACTTC
TRBJ2-7,14,TRBV7-2,NA,NA,CASSYPPRGAGQYF,TGTGCCAGCAGCTACCCCCCCCGGGGAGCCGGGCAGTACTTC
TRBJ2-1,17,TRBV4-1,NA,TRBD2,CASSPKTSGTVYNEQFF,TGCGCCAGCAGCCCGAAGACTAGCGGGACCGTCTACAATGAGCAGTTCTTC
TRBJ2-7,14,TRBV5-1,NA,NA,CASSLGVTAYEQYF,TGCGCCAGCAGCTTGGGTGTCACAGCCTACGAGCAGTACTTC
TRBJ1-1,14,TRBV28,NA,NA,CASSLRGGKGEAFF,TGTGCCAGCAGTTTACGGGGGGGGAAGGGTGAAGCTTTCTTT